The table lists the clone carrying this T cell receptor (beta chain) with a few counts. The data originate from a study of cytomegalovirus exposure and HLA in healthy donors. The PCR was carried out with 60 Vbeta primers and 13 Jbeta primers. Assay: immunoSEQ multiplex PCR; the TCRdb copy retains only in-frame clones and omits some. This table holds roughly 130,000 clones, about 72% found once. After removal of 6 bases from V and 5 bases from J, the junction contained 9 bases not matched to a gene. The CDR3 is 16 residues long. Per germline, CDR1 KGHSH and CDR2 LQKENI. Sequencing used PBMCs. The gene calls are TRBV18 and TRBJ2-1, with TRBD2 identical over 11 bases. This TCR derives from a man aged 25-40 years in good health and CMV-seropositive. The CDR3 DNA reads TGTGCCAGCTCCAAAACCGGGACTAGCGGTGACAATGAGCAGTTCTTC. Encoded protein: CASSKTGTSGDNEQFF.